The clone carrying this T cell receptor (beta chain) was picked up many times. What it binds is unknown. These data are taken from a study of T cells in Graves' hyperthyroidism and ophthalmopathy. Looking at the study overall: The blood sample was taken at first diagnosis, before treatment began.

Inclusion characteristics of ophthalmopathy patients comprised a Clinical Activity Score of at least 3, a NOSPECS grade of at least 4, and duration under 3 months. The study left out patients who had uncontrolled infection, other autoimmune disease, pregnancy or lactation. Study results and limitations: Appearing also in blood were most of the thyroid clonotypes expanded above 0.001.

RNA transcripts gave rise to amplified TCR beta CDR3 regions. The study used the HTBI primer set for a first-round RT-PCR of the TCR CDR3. Using its own MiXCR run on the multiplex PCR reads, TCRdb lists one record per CDR3 protein. The profile shows fewer than 650,000 distinct CDR3 sequences, 14% to 15% of them singletons. The TCR comes from a woman aged 40 to 49 with Graves' ophthalmopathy. Sequencing used blood.

Here the CDR3 DNA reads TGTGCCAGCAGCCGGCCGGGACACAATGAGCAGTTCTTC. It encodes CASSRPGHNEQFF. This chain joins TRBV7-2 and TRBJ2-1, with D tentatively TRBD1 or TRBD2 (5 bases each). There are 13 residues in the CDR3. Germline CDR1 reads SGHTA; CDR2 reads FQGNSA. V lost 5 bases and J 5 bases, leaving 10 bases between the germline ends.